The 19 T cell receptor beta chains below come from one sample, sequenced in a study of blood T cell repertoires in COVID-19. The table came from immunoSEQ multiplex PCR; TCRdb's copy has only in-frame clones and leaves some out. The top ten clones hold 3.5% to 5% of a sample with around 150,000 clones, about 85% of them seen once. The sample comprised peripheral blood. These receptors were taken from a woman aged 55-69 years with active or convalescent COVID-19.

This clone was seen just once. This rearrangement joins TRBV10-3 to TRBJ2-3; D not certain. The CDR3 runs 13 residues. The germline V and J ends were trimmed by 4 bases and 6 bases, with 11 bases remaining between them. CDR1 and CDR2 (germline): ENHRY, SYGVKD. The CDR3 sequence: CAISVRPSDTQYF. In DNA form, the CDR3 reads TGTGCCATCAGTGTCAGGCCGTCGGATACGCAGTATTTT.

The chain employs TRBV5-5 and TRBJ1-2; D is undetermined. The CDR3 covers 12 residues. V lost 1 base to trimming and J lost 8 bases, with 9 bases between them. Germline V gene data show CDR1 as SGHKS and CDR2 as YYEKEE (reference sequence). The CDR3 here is CASSLRGVGYTF. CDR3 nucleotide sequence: TGTGCCAGCAGCTTGCGGGGTGTCGGCTACACCTTC. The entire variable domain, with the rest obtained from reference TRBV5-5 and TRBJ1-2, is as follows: DAGVTQSPTHLIKTRGQQVTLRCSPISGHKSVSWYQQVLGQGPQFIFQYYEKEERGRGNFPDRFSARQFPNYSSELNVNALLLGDSALYLCASSLRGVGYTFGSGTRLTVV.

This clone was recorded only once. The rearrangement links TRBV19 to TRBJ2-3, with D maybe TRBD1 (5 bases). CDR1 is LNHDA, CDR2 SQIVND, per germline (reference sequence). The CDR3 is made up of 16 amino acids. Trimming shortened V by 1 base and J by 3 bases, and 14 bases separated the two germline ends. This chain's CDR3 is CASSIAHQGGTDTQYF. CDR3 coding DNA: TGTGCCAGTAGTATAGCACATCAGGGTGGGACAGATACGCAGTATTTT.

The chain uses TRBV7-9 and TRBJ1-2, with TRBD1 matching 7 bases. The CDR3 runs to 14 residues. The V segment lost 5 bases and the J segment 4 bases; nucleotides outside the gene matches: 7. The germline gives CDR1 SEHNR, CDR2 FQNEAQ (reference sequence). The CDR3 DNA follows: TGTGCCAGCAGCCCTCGGGGACAGATCTATGGCTACACCTTC. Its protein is CASSPRGQIYGYTF. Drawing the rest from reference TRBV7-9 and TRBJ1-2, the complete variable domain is DTGVSQNPRHKITKRGQNVTFRCDPISEHNRLYWYRQTLGQGPEFLTYFQNEAQLEKSRLLSDRFSAERPKGSFSTLEIQRTEQGDSAMYLCASSPRGQIYGYTFGSGTRLTVV.

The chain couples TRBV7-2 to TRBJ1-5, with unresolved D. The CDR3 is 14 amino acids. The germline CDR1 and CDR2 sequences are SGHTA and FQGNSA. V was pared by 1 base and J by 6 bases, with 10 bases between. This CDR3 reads CASSLVSGGQPQHF. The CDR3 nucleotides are TGTGCCAGCAGCTTAGTTTCGGGTGGTCAGCCCCAGCATTTT.

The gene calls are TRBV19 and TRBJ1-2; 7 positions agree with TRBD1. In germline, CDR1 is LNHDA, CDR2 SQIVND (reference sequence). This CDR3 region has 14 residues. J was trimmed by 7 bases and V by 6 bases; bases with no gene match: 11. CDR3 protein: CASSPDRDYFGYTF. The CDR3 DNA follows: TGTGCCAGTAGCCCTGACAGGGATTATTTTGGCTACACCTTC.

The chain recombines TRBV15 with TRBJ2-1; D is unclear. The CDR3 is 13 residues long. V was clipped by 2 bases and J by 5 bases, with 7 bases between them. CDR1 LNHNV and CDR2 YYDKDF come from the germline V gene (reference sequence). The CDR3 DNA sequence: TGTGCCACCAGCAGAAATACAGACAATGAGCAGTTCTTC. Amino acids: CATSRNTDNEQFF.

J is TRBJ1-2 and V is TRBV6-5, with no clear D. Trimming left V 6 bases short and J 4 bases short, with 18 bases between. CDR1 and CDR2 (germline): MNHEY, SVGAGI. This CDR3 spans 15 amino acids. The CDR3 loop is CASRPPGIGGYGYTF. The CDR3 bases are TGTGCCAGCAGACCTCCCGGAATCGGAGGCTATGGCTACACCTTC.

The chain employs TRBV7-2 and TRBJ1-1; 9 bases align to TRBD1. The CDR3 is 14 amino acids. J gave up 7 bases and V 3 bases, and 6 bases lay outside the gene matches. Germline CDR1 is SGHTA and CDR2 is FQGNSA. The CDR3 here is CASSFRTGEIEAFF. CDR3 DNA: TGTGCCAGCAGCTTTCGGACAGGGGAGATTGAAGCTTTCTTT.

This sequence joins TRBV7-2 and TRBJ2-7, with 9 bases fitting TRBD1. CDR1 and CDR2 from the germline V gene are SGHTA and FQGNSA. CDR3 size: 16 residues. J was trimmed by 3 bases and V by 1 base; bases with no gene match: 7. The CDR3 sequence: CASSLGGGQGSYEQYF. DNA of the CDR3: TGTGCCAGCAGCTTAGGTGGAGGACAGGGGAGCTACGAGCAGTACTTC.

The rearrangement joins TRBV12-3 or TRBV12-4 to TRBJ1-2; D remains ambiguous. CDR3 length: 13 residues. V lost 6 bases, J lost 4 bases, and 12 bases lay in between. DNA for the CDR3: TGTGCCAGCAGCCCCGGGAGGACCTATGGCTACACCTTC. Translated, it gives CASSPGRTYGYTF.

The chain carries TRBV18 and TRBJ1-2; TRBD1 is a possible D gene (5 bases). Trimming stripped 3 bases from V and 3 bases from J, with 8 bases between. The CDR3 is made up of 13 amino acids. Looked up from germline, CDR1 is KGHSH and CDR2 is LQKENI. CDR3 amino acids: CASSPGGHYGYTF. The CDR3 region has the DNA TGTGCCAGCTCACCCGGGGGTCACTATGGCTACACCTTC.

CDR3 in amino acids: CASTATSGYNEQFF. CDR3 nucleotides: TGTGCCAGCACCGCGACTAGCGGCTACAATGAGCAGTTCTTC. This sequence joins TRBV6-6 and TRBJ2-1; 9 bases line up with TRBD2. This CDR3 region has 14 residues. The germline CDR1 and CDR2 sequences are MNHNY and SVGAGI (reference sequence). The V and J ends lost 7 bases and 3 bases, in that order; junction bases with no gene match: 4.

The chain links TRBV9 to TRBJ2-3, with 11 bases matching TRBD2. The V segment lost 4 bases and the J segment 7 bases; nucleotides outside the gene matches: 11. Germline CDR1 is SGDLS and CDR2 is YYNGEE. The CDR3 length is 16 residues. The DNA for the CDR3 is TGTGCCAGCAGCCTCACTCCTAGCGGGGGGCCCCATACGCAGTATTTT. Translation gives CASSLTPSGGPHTQYF.

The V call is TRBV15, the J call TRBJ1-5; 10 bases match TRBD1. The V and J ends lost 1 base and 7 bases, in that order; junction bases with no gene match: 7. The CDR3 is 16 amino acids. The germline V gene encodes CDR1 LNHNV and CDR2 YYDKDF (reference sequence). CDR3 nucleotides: TGTGCCACCAGCAGAGGGGGACAGGGGCTTTTGCAGCCCCAGCATTTT. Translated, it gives CATSRGGQGLLQPQHF. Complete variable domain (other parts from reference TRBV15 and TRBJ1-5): DAMVIQNPRYQVTQFGKPVTLSCSQTLNHNVMYWYQQKSSQAPKLLFHYYDKDFNNEADTPDNFQSRRPNTSFCFLDIRSPGLGDTAMYLCATSRGGQGLLQPQHFGDGTRLSIL.

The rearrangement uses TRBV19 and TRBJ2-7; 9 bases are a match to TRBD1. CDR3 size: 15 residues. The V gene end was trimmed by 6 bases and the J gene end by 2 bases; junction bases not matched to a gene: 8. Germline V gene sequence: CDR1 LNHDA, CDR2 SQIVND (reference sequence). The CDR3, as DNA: TGTGCCAGTAGCCGAAAGAGGGACAGGGCCTACGAGCAGTACTTC. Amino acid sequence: CASSRKRDRAYEQYF.

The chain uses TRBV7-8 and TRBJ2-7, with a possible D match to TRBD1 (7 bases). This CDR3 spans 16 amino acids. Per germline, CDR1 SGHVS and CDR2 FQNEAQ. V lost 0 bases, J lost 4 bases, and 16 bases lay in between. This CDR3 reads CASSLAGRGQWYEQYF. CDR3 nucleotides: TGTGCCAGCAGCTTAGCGGGGCGGGGACAGTGGTACGAGCAGTACTTC.

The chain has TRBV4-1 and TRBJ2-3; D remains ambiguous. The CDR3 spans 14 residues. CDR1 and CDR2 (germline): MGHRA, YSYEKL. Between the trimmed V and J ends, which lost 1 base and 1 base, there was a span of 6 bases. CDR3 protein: CASSQGPGTDTQYF. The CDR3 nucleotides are TGCGCCAGCAGCCAAGGGCCTGGCACAGATACGCAGTATTTT.

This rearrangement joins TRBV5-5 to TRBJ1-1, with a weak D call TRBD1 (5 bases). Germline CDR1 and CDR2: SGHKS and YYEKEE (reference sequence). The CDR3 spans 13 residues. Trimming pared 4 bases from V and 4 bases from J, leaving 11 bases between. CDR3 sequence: CASSLADSTEAFF. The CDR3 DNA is TGTGCCAGCAGCCTCGCCGACAGCACTGAAGCTTTCTTT.